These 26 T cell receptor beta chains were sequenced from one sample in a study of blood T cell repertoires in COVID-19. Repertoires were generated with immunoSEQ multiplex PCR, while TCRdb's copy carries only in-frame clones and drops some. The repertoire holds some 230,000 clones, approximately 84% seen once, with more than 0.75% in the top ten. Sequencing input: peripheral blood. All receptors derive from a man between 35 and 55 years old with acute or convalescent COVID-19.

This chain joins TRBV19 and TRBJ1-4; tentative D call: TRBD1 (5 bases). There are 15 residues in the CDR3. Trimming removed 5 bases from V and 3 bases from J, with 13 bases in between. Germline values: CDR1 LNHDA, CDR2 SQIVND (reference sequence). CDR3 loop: CASSPRRGSNEKLFF. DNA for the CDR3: TGTGCCAGTAGTCCGCGGAGGGGTTCTAATGAAAAACTGTTTTTT.

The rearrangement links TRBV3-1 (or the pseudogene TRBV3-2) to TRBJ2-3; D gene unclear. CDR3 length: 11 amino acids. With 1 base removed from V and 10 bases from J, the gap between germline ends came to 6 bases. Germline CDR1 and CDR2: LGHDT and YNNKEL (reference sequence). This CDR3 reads CASSQGLAQYF. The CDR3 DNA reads TGTGCCAGCAGCCAAGGACTGGCGCAGTATTTT.

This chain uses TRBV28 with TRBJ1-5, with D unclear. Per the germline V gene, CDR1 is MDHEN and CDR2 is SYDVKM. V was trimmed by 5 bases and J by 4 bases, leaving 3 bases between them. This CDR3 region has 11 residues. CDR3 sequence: CASSRNQPQHF. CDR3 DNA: TGTGCCAGCAGTCGGAATCAGCCCCAGCATTTT.

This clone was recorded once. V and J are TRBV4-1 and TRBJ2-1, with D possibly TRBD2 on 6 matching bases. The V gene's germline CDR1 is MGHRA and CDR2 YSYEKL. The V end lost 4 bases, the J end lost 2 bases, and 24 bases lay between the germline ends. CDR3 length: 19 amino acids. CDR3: CASSPRIADPVPTYNEQFF. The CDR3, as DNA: TGCGCCAGCAGCCCTCGGATAGCGGACCCCGTACCCACCTACAATGAGCAGTTCTTC.

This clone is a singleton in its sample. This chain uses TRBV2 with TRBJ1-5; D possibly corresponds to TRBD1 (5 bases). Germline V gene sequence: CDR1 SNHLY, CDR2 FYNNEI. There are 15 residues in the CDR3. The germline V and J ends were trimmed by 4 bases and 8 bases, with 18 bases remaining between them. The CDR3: CASSVSQGGREPQHF. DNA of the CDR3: TGTGCCAGCAGTGTCAGTCAGGGAGGAAGAGAGCCCCAGCATTTT.

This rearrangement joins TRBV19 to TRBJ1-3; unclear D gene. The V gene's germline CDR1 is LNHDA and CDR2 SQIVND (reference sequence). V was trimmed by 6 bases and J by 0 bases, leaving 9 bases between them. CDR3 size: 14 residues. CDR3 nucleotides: TGTGCCAGTAGCAGTCTCTTCTCTGGAAACACCATATATTTT. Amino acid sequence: CASSSLFSGNTIYF.

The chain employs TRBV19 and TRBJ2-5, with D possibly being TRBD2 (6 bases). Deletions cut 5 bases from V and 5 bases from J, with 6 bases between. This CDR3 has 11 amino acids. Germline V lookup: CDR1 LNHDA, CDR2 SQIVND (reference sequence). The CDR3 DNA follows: TGTGCCAGTAGTGGAGGGGAGACCCAGTACTTC. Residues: CASSGGETQYF. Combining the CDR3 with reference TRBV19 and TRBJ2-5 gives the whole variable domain DGGITQSPKYLFRKEGQNVTLSCEQNLNHDAMYWYRQDPGQGLRLIYYSQIVNDFQKGDIAEGYSVSREKKESFPLTVTSAQKNPTAFYLCASSGGETQYFGPGTRLLVL.

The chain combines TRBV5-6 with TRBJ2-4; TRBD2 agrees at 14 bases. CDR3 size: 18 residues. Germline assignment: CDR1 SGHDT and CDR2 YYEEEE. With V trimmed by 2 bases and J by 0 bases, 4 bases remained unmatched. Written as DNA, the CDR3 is TGTGCCAGCAGCTTTATGACTAGCGGGGGGGTAGCCAAAAACATTCAGTACTTC. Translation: CASSFMTSGGVAKNIQYF.

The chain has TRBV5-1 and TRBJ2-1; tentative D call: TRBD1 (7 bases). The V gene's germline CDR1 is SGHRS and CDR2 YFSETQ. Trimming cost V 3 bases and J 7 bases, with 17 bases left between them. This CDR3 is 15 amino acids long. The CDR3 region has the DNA TGCGCCAGCAGCTACACAGGGGTTGCGGGAAATGAGCAGTTCTTC. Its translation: CASSYTGVAGNEQFF.

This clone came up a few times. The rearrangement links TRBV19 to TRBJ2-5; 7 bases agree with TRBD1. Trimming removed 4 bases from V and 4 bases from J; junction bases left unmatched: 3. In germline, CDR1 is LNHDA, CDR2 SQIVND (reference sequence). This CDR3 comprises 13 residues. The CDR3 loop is CASSTGGAETQYF. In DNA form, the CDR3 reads TGTGCCAGTAGTACAGGGGGAGCAGAGACCCAGTACTTC.

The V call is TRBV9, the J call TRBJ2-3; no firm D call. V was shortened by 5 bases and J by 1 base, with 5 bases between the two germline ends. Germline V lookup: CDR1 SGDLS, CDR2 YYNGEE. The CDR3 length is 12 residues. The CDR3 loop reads CASRGGTDTQYF. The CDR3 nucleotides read TGTGCCAGCAGGGGCGGCACAGATACGCAGTATTTT.

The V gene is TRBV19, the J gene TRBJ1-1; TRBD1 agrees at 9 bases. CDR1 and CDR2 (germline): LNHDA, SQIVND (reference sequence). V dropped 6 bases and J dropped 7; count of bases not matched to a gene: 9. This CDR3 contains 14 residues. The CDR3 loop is CASRGTGGGNEAFF. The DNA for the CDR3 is TGTGCCAGTAGGGGCACAGGGGGCGGGAATGAAGCTTTCTTT. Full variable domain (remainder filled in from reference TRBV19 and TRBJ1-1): DGGITQSPKYLFRKEGQNVTLSCEQNLNHDAMYWYRQDPGQGLRLIYYSQIVNDFQKGDIAEGYSVSREKKESFPLTVTSAQKNPTAFYLCASRGTGGGNEAFFGQGTRLTVV.

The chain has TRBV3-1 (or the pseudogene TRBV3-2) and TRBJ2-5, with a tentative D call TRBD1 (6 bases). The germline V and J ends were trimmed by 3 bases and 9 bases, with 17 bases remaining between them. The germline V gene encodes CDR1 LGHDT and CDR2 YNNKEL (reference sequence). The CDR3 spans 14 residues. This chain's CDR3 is CASSQGAAGVAQYF. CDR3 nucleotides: TGTGCCAGCAGCCAGGGGGCAGCCGGGGTGGCCCAGTACTTC.

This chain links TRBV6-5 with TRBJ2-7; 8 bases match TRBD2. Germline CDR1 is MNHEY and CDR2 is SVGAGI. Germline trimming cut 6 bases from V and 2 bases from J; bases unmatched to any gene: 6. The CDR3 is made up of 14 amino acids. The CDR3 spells CASRAGGGPYEQYF. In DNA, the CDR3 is TGTGCCAGCAGAGCAGGCGGGGGGCCCTACGAGCAGTACTTC.

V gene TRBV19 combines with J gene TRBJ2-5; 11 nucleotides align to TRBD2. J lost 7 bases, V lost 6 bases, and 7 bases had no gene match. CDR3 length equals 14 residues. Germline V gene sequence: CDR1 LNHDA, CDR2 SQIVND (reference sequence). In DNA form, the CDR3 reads TGTGCCAGTAGCGTACTAGCGGGGGCTACGACCCAGTACTTC. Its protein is CASSVLAGATTQYF.

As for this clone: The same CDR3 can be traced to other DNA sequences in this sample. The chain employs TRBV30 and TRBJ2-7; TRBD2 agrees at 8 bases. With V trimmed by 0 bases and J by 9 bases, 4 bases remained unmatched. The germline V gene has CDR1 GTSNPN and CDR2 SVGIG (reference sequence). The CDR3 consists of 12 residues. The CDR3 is CAWSVPGGAQYF. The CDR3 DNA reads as TGTGCCTGGAGTGTACCGGGGGGGGCGCAGTACTTC.

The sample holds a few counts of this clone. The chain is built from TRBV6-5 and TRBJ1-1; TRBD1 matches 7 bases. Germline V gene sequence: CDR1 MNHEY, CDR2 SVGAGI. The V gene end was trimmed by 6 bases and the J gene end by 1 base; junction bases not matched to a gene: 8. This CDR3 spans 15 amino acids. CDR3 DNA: TGTGCCAGCAGCTTAAACAGGGGACCGAACACTGAAGCTTTCTTT. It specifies CASSLNRGPNTEAFF.

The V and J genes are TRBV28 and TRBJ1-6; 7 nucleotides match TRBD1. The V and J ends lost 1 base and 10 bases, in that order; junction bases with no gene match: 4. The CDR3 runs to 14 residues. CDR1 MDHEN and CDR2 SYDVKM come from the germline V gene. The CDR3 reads CASSLLTGRSPLHF. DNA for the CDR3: TGTGCCAGCAGTTTATTGACAGGGCGGTCACCCCTCCACTTT. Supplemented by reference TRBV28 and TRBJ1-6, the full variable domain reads DVKVTQSSRYLVKRTGEKVFLECVQDMDHENMFWYRQDPGLGLRLIYFSYDVKMKEKGDIPEGYSVSREKKERFSLILESASTNQTSMYLCASSLLTGRSPLHFGNGTRLTVT.

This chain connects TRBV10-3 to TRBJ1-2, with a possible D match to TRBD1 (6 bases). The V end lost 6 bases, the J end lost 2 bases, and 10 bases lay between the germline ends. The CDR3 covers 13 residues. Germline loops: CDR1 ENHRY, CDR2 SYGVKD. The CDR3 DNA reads TGTGCCATCAGCGCAGGACAGAACTATGGCTACACCTTC. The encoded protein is CAISAGQNYGYTF.

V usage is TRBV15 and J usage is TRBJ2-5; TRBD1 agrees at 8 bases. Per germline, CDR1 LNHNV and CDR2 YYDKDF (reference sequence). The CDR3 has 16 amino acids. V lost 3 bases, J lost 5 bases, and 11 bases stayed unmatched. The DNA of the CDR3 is TGTGCCACCAGCAGGGGAGGACAGGGTGGGAGGGAGACCCAGTACTTC. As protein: CATSRGGQGGRETQYF.

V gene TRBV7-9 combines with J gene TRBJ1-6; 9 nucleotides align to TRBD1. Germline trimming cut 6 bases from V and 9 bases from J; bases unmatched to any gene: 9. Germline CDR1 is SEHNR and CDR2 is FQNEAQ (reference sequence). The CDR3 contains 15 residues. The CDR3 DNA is TGTGCCAGCAGACCTGGACAGGGGTTAGGTTCACCCCTCCACTTT. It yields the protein CASRPGQGLGSPLHF. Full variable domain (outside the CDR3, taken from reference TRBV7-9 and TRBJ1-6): DTGVSQNPRHKITKRGQNVTFRCDPISEHNRLYWYRQTLGQGPEFLTYFQNEAQLEKSRLLSDRFSAERPKGSFSTLEIQRTEQGDSAMYLCASRPGQGLGSPLHFGNGTRLTVT.

CDR3 sequence (DNA): TGTGCCAGCAGTGAAGTGGCAGGGAATCAGCCCCAGCATTTT. Protein sequence: CASSEVAGNQPQHF. The chain is built from TRBV2 and TRBJ1-5; a weak D match, TRBD1 (5 bases). The V and J ends lost 1 base and 4 bases respectively, with 8 bases between them. Germline V gene data show CDR1 as SNHLY and CDR2 as FYNNEI. The CDR3 spans 14 residues.

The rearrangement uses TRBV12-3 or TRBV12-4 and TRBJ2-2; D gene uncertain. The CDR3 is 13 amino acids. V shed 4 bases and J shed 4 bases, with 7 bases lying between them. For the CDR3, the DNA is TGTGCCAGCAGTTCCTACCTCACCGGGGAGCTGTTTTTT. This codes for CASSSYLTGELFF.

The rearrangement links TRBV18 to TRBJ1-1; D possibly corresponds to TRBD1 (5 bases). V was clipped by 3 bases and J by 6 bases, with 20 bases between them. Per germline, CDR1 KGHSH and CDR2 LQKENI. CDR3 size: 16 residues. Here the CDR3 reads CASSPISQTAGAEAFF. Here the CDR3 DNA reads TGTGCCAGCTCACCCATTTCACAGACTGCGGGGGCTGAAGCTTTCTTT.

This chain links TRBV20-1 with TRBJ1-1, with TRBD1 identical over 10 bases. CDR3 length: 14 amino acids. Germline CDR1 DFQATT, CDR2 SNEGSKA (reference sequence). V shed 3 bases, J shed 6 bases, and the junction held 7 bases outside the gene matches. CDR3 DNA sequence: TGCAGTGCTAGTGAGGGACAGGGGAGGGCTGAAGCTTTCTTT. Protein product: CSASEGQGRAEAFF.

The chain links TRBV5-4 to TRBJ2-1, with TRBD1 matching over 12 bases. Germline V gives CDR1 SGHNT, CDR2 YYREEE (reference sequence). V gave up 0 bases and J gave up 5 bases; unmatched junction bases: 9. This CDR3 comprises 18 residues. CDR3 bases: TGTGCCAGCAGCTTGGTAGGGACAGGGGGCGCATTTAACAATGAGCAGTTCTTC. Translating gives CASSLVGTGGAFNNEQFF.